The subject of this entry is one TCR beta chain. This specimen belongs to a study of blood T cell repertoires in COVID-19. Study processing details: By means of reference gene primer amplification, nucleated cell counts were estimated. The method was immunoSEQ multiplex PCR; TCRdb's version includes in-frame clones alone and lacks a portion of them. V and J calls and clone size follow that table, whereas D and trimming were derived from the DNA. The repertoire holds just under 300,000 clones, with around 84% as singletons. The source of this sequence is a man between 65 and 85 years old with acute or convalescent COVID-19. Sequencing was carried out using peripheral blood.

CDR3 loop: CASSPGRDTGYTF. CDR3 nucleotide sequence: TGTGCCAGCTCCCCCGGTCGCGATACTGGCTACACCTTC. The rearrangement links TRBV18 to TRBJ1-2; D uncertain. CDR3 size: 13 residues. Trimming removed 6 bases at V and 7 bases at J, with 15 bases between. Germline V gene data show CDR1 as KGHSH and CDR2 as LQKENI.